These 16 T cell receptor beta chains originate from one sample sequenced in a study of cytomegalovirus exposure and HLA in healthy donors (dated by TCRdb to about 2017). Library method: the immunoSEQ multiplex PCR assay. For the multiplex PCR, a mixture combining 60 forward primers for TCR Vbeta segments and 13 reverse primers for TCR Jbeta segments was used. Sourced from immuneACCESS, this table was stored by TCRdb with only in-frame sequences that have V and J called. A share of the clones is absent; for the studies checked, an unresolved V gene accounts for under half, and the remainder has no known explanation. This sample's listing comprises 150,000 or so clones. Around 1.7% of the sample comes from the top ten. Sequencing was carried out using PBMCs. The receptors derive from a woman between 50 and 59 years old in good health and CMV-seronegative.

The rearrangement links TRBV28 to TRBJ2-2; 7 bases match TRBD2. CDR1 is MDHEN and CDR2 is SYDVKM in the germline V gene. The V segment lost 5 bases and the J segment 2 bases; nucleotides outside the gene matches: 5. This CDR3 spans 15 amino acids. DNA for the CDR3: TGTGCCAGCAGTCGCCGACTAGCTAACACCGGGGAGCTGTTTTTT. Encoded protein: CASSRRLANTGELFF.

The chain uses TRBV5-4 and TRBJ2-3; weak D call: TRBD1 (6 bases). The CDR3 contains 13 residues. Trimming stripped 2 bases from V and 4 bases from J, with 8 bases between. Germline V gene data show CDR1 as SGHNT and CDR2 as YYREEE (reference sequence). DNA for the CDR3: TGTGCCAGCAGCTTAGCAGGGGCAGATACGCAGTATTTT. Residues: CASSLAGADTQYF. Drawing the rest from reference TRBV5-4 and TRBJ2-3, the complete variable domain is ETGVTQSPTHLIKTRGQQVTLRCSSQSGHNTVSWYQQALGQGPQFIFQYYREEENGRGNFPPRFSGLQFPNYSSELNVNALELDDSALYLCASSLAGADTQYFGPGTRLTVL.

The chain is built from TRBV6-1 and TRBJ2-4; the match to TRBD1 covers 8 bases. J gave up 4 bases and V 5 bases, and 7 bases lay outside the gene matches. Looked up from germline, CDR1 is MNHNS and CDR2 is SASEGT. The CDR3 runs 15 residues. Written as DNA, the CDR3 is TGTGCCAGCAGTTCACGCCGACAGGGGAAAAACATTCAGTACTTC. Residues: CASSSRRQGKNIQYF.

J is TRBJ2-7 and V is TRBV5-1, with 10 bases lining up with TRBD1. The CDR3 has 16 amino acids. The germline gives CDR1 SGHRS, CDR2 YFSETQ. With 0 bases clipped from V and 1 base from J, the junction kept 4 bases outside the gene matches. CDR3 in DNA: TGCGCCAGCAGCTTGGCGGGACAGGGGCTTTCCTACGAGCAGTACTTC. Translated: CASSLAGQGLSYEQYF.

The genes are TRBV5-6 and TRBJ2-2; unclear D gene. The germline gives CDR1 SGHDT, CDR2 YYEEEE. The V and J ends lost 2 bases and 4 bases respectively, with 3 bases between them. The CDR3 runs 12 residues. The CDR3 DNA reads TGTGCCAGCAGCTTCCTCACCGGGGAGCTGTTTTTT. Translating it yields CASSFLTGELFF. The variable domain in full, with the rest retrieved from reference TRBV5-6 and TRBJ2-2, is DAGVTQSPTHLIKTRGQQVTLRCSPKSGHDTVSWYQQALGQGPQFIFQYYEEEERQRGNFPDRFSGHQFPNYSSELNVNALLLGDSALYLCASSFLTGELFFGEGSRLTVL.

This rearrangement joins TRBV4-1 to TRBJ2-7; D possibly corresponds to TRBD2 (5 bases). The CDR3 has 16 amino acids. Trimming cost V 4 bases and J 4 bases, with 20 bases left between them. The germline V gene encodes CDR1 MGHRA and CDR2 YSYEKL. The CDR3 bases are TGCGCCAGCAGCCTAACAACGAGGGTAGGAGCTTACGAGCAGTACTTC. This gives the protein CASSLTTRVGAYEQYF.

The chain has TRBV27 and TRBJ1-2; 8 bases agree with TRBD1. CDR1 and CDR2 from the germline V gene are MNHEY and SMNVEV (reference sequence). The J segment lost 0 bases and the V segment lost 4 bases, leaving 4 bases of the junction unmatched. The CDR3 runs 15 residues. The chain's CDR3 is CASSSGGFPNYGYTF. Written as DNA, the CDR3 is TGTGCCAGCAGTTCAGGGGGCTTCCCTAACTATGGCTACACCTTC.

About this clone itself: The junction does not match germline at one end; this may be a read error. The chain is built from TRBV7-8 and TRBJ1-6, with D hard to call. Germline V CDR1 and CDR2: SGHVS, FQNEAQ. This CDR3 has 13 residues. The CDR3 DNA reads as TGTGCCGGCAGCTCGGGAGGATCTGGCATGCTGACCTTT. Its translation is CAGSSGGSGMLTF. Looking up the rest from reference TRBV7-8 and TRBJ1-6 gives the full variable domain: GAGVSQSPRYKVAKRGQDVALRCDPISGHVSLFWYQQALGQGPEFLTYFQNEAQLDKSGLPSDRFFAERPEGSVSTLKIQRTQQEDSAVYLCAGSSGGSGMLTFGNGTRLTVT.

This chain uses TRBV28 with TRBJ2-1, with 12 positions matching TRBD1. In germline, CDR1 is MDHEN, CDR2 SYDVKM. The CDR3 is 15 residues long. J gave up 7 bases and V 7 bases, and 8 bases lay outside the gene matches. CDR3 amino acids: CASTPRDRGHNEQFF. DNA of the CDR3: TGTGCCAGCACACCGAGGGACAGGGGGCATAATGAGCAGTTCTTC.

The CDR3 region has the DNA TGTGCCAGCTCACCAAACGCGCAGGCGGGAGGGCCCCAGCATTTT. Its protein product is CASSPNAQAGGPQHF. The chain is built from TRBV18 and TRBJ1-5; D not certain. Trimming cost V 2 bases and J 9 bases, with 17 bases left between them. Per germline, CDR1 KGHSH and CDR2 LQKENI. The CDR3 has 15 residues.

The V and J genes are TRBV28 and TRBJ2-7; D is undetermined. Trimming removed 2 bases from V and 2 bases from J, with 7 bases in between. Per the germline V gene, CDR1 is MDHEN and CDR2 is SYDVKM. The CDR3 has 13 amino acids. The CDR3 nucleotides read TGTGCCAGCAGTTTACCAGGAACCTACGAGCAGTACTTC. Translation gives CASSLPGTYEQYF.

J is TRBJ1-1 and V is TRBV10-2, with a weak D call TRBD1 (6 bases). This CDR3 comprises 15 residues. The V gene lost 6 bases and the J gene lost 3 bases, with 17 bases spanning the gap. Germline CDR1 WSHSY, CDR2 SAAADI. DNA for the CDR3: TGCGCCAGCAGGGGGGCAGAGACGAAGGACACTGAAGCTTTCTTT. This translates into CASRGAETKDTEAFF.

The chain joins TRBV6-6 to TRBJ1-5; no clear D. V lost 5 bases, J lost 3 bases, and 5 bases lay in between. From germline, CDR1 is MNHNY and CDR2 SVGAGI (reference sequence). The CDR3 totals 12 residues. CDR3 sequence: CASSLPNQPQHF. The CDR3 nucleotides are TGTGCCAGCAGTCTACCCAATCAGCCCCAGCATTTT.

The chain is built from TRBV11-1 and TRBJ2-7; 11 nucleotides match TRBD1. J lost 8 bases, V lost 4 bases, and 10 bases had no gene match. This CDR3 region has 15 residues. In germline, CDR1 is SGHAT, CDR2 FQDESV (reference sequence). CDR3 region: CASSSQTGTGGQQYF. Written as DNA, the CDR3 is TGTGCCAGCAGCTCCCAAACTGGGACAGGGGGACAGCAGTACTTC.

The chain combines TRBV6-4 with TRBJ1-3, with 9 bases identical to TRBD1. The trim removed 0 bases at V and 1 base at J, leaving 7 bases unmatched. CDR1 is MRHNA, CDR2 SNTAGT, per germline. The CDR3 is 18 amino acids. Here the CDR3 reads CASSDSEGDRVSGNTIYF. CDR3 coding DNA: TGTGCCAGCAGTGACTCAGAGGGGGACAGGGTTTCTGGAAACACCATATATTTT.

The chain is built from TRBV9 and TRBJ1-1; D is perhaps TRBD1 (5 bases). V lost 0 bases to trimming and J lost 5 bases, with 8 bases between them. Germline values: CDR1 SGDLS, CDR2 YYNGEE. The CDR3 covers 13 residues. CDR3: CASSVARGTEAFF. The CDR3 coding sequence is TGTGCCAGCAGCGTAGCTCGGGGGACTGAAGCTTTCTTT.